This T cell receptor beta chain originates from a study of cytomegalovirus exposure and HLA in healthy donors. Notes on the study in general: Among the CMV-associated chains, three were confirmed in vitro as specific for CMV antigens.

Though probably carrying unrecorded immune exposures, donors were nominally healthy at sampling. Amplification used 60 Vbeta primers and 13 Jbeta primers. The repertoire was sequenced with immunoSEQ multiplex PCR; TCRdb's copy has only in-frame clones and lacks some. Counted here are some 150,000 clones, 71% occurring once; the ten biggest clones make up approximately 3%. A word on this clone: Its antigen is not known.

Losses at the gene ends were 5 bases for V and 6 bases for J; bases not matched to a gene: 5. In germline, CDR1 is SEHNR, CDR2 FQNEAQ (reference sequence). The CDR3 runs 16 residues. The source is a woman aged 25-40 years in good health and CMV-seronegative. Sequences were obtained from PBMCs. J is TRBJ2-3 and V is TRBV7-9, with TRBD2 identical over 16 bases. CDR3 in DNA: TGTGCCAGCAGCCCGGGACTAGCGGGAGGGGGTGATACGCAGTATTTT. Translating gives CASSPGLAGGGDTQYF. The full variable domain, rest sourced from reference TRBV7-9 and TRBJ2-3, is DTGVSQNPRHKITKRGQNVTFRCDPISEHNRLYWYRQTLGQGPEFLTYFQNEAQLEKSRLLSDRFSAERPKGSFSTLEIQRTEQGDSAMYLCASSPGLAGGGDTQYFGPGTRLTVL.